This T cell receptor beta chain is drawn from a study of OX40 agonist ivuxolimab in advanced cancers. Regarding the study in general: Ivuxolimab, which targeted the costimulatory receptor OX40 (CD134), was an agonistic, fully human IgG2 monoclonal antibody. Of the roughly 51 dose-escalation patients, hepatocellular carcinoma was present in about 20, melanoma in approximately 15, renal cell carcinoma in 9 and head and neck cancer in 9. Intravenous ivuxolimab was administered to patients every 2 weeks at six dose levels: 0.01, 0.1, 0.3, 1.5, 3 and 10 mg/kg. Peripheral TCRbeta sequencing aimed to test whether ivuxolimab altered TCR sequence diversity and caused clonal T-cell expansion. Three dose-escalation patients achieved partial responses, one with hepatocellular carcinoma and two with cutaneous melanoma. The monotherapy dose-escalation portion (N ≈ 52 patients) of the phase I ivuxolimab trial is reported in the paper. Prior anti-PD-1, anti-PD-L1 or anti-CTLA-4 therapy was permitted, and checkpoint inhibitors had been received by about 36% of dose-escalation patients. In the dose-escalation cohort, roughly 80% of patients were male, and the mean age was approximately 60 years, with a range of roughly 23 to 85.

Patients with a history of autoimmune disease or receiving systemic immunosuppression were excluded from the trial. Peripheral blood for TCR sequencing was drawn from every dose cohort at baseline, at cycle 4 day 1 and at cycle 7 day 1. The samples were taken from a phase I, first-in-human, multicenter, open-label dose-escalation trial of ivuxolimab. Adults with locally advanced or metastatic melanoma, renal cell, hepatocellular, or head and neck squamous cell carcinoma were enrolled in the trial. Before TCR sequencing, CD4+ T cells and CD8+ T cells from peripheral blood were sorted into separate populations. What the authors observed across the whole study: Clonal expansion of both CD4+ and CD8+ blood T cells was observed from baseline to week 6 at doses 0.1 to 3.0 mg/kg. After ivuxolimab, CD8+ T cells had more expanded clones than CD4+ T cells on average. Low levels of normalized T-cell clonal expansion were also seen in some nonresponding patients. The antigen specificity of the peripheral T cells that underwent clonal expansion was not determined. In partial responders in the 0.1-3.0 mg/kg groups, normalized peripheral clonal expansion was found to be among the lowest, especially among CD8+ T cells.

Worth noting for this clone: What antigen it recognizes has not been identified. There are no base qualities to consult, and no much larger clone falls within one base.

Reading the germline V gene gives CDR1 KGHSH and CDR2 LQKENI. The CDR3 goes from the cysteine to the phenylalanine over 14 residues. Only the CDR3 DNA stays, 42 bases, in frame from base 1. Trimming removed 3 bases from V and 1 base from J, leaving 9 bases between the germline ends. To sequence the TCRbeta CDR3 region, genomic DNA was isolated from the sorted cells. The immunoSEQ Assay was used for sequencing of TCRbeta CDR3 regions. Sourced from immuneACCESS, this table was stored by TCRdb with only in-frame sequences that have V and J called. A share of the clones is absent; for the studies checked, an unresolved V gene accounts for under half, and the remainder has no known explanation. Across this sample there are 50,000 to 60,000 clones, with 75% to 90% seen only once. 5.4% of the sample goes to the ten largest clones.

The sequenced sample was CD4+ or CD8+ T cells sorted from blood, obtained in a trial of the OX40 agonist ivuxolimab. This sequence originates from an adult with an advanced solid tumor such as melanoma, head and neck, liver or kidney cancer. The sequence is built from TRBV18 and TRBJ1-1, with no reliable assignment of the D segment. The base sequence is TGTGCCAGCTCACCGGGATTATCGAACACTGAAGCTTTCTTT. The resulting protein is CASSPGLSNTEAFF.